This T cell receptor (beta chain) was recovered during a study of persistence of HIV-infected CD4 T cells. Sequencing used immunoSEQ version 4 in survey mode. Using immunoSEQ multiplex PCR, the repertoire was profiled, and TCRdb retains in-frame clones only, with some absent. There are 44,000 or so clones in the sample; about nine tenths occur only once, and under 2% lies in the top ten. Study observations and caveats: Compared with CD3/CD28-stimulated cells, CMV- and Gag-responding cells showed lower TCRbeta richness.

Nonspecific anti-CD3/anti-CD28 bead stimulation represents the broad CD4+ T cell repertoire. CD4+ T cells upregulating both CD40 ligand and CD69 were sorted as responding cells. These HIV-1-infected adults initiated suppressive ART in chronic infection. CD8-depleted PBMCs were stimulated 18 hours with anti-CD28/CD49d costimulation, CD40-blocking antibody and enfuvirtide. The CDR3 consists of 14 residues. Trimming took off 5 bases at V and 5 bases at J, with 12 bases between the two ends. Germline values: CDR1 SGHVS, CDR2 FQNEAQ. A word on this clone: The antigen is not known.

Source: CD4+ T cells sorted from PBMCs after approximately 19-hour stimulation, taken from a patient who received antiretroviral therapy. The sequence was collected from an adult man with HIV who was CMV-seropositive. This sequence joins TRBV7-8 and TRBJ2-2, with no clear D. CDR3 in DNA: TGTGCCAGCAGCAGGGCCTTCCCGACCGGGGAGCTGTTTTTT. This encodes CASSRAFPTGELFF.